These 14 T cell receptor beta chains share one sample of origin, sequenced in a study of blood T cell repertoires in COVID-19 (dated by TCRdb to 2020 to 2021). Library preparation used the immunoSEQ multiplex PCR assay. This immuneACCESS table, as held by TCRdb, lists in-frame sequences with V and J called but not all clones. Of the missing ones, under half trace to an unresolved V gene in checked studies; the others have no known cause. Here the sample has 200,000 to 250,000 clones; around 83% occur a single time. Of the sample, about 0.91% falls within the top ten clones. Sequenced input: peripheral blood. These receptors were collected from a middle-aged man with acute or convalescent COVID-19.

The chain joins TRBV7-9 to TRBJ1-5; possible D gene TRBD1, 6 bases. This CDR3 region has 15 residues. V was trimmed by 4 bases and J by 0 bases, leaving 10 bases between them. Per germline, CDR1 SEHNR and CDR2 FQNEAQ (reference sequence). The CDR3 loop reads CASSSDSGSNQPQHF. As DNA, the CDR3 is TGTGCCAGCAGCTCGGACAGCGGTAGCAATCAGCCCCAGCATTTT.

The gene calls are TRBV5-6 and TRBJ2-7, with D possibly being TRBD1 (6 bases). This CDR3 spans 13 amino acids. CDR1 SGHDT and CDR2 YYEEEE come from the germline V gene. Trimming shortened V by 4 bases and J by 3 bases, and 11 bases separated the two germline ends. CDR3 in amino acids: CASSPGTLYEQYF. CDR3 DNA: TGTGCCAGCAGCCCCGGGACACTCTACGAGCAGTACTTC.

The CDR3 is CASSSRSGTVRETQYF. CDR3 nucleotides: TGTGCCAGCAGTTCGCGATCCGGGACAGTGAGAGAGACCCAGTACTTC. The genes are TRBV6-2 or TRBV6-3 and TRBJ2-5; 7 bases match TRBD1. The CDR3 sequence is 16 residues long. Germline CDR1 is MNHEY and CDR2 is SVGEGT. V gave up 4 bases and J gave up 4 bases; unmatched junction bases: 12.

The genes are TRBV29-1 and TRBJ1-4, with a tentative D call TRBD1 (5 bases). Trimming took off 5 bases at V and 4 bases at J, with 8 bases between the two ends. Germline CDR1 SQVTM, CDR2 ANQGSEA. This CDR3 contains 12 residues. This CDR3 reads CSVKQGNEKLFF. The CDR3 bases are TGCAGCGTTAAGCAGGGTAATGAAAAACTGTTTTTT.

The rearrangement uses TRBV7-9 and TRBJ2-7; D is perhaps TRBD1 (6 bases). The V and J ends lost 6 bases and 5 bases respectively, with 17 bases between them. The CDR3 is 14 residues long. The germline V gene encodes CDR1 SEHNR and CDR2 FQNEAQ (reference sequence). This chain's CDR3 is CASSVWDKGHEQYF. In DNA, the CDR3 is TGTGCCAGCAGTGTGTGGGACAAGGGCCACGAGCAGTACTTC. The entire variable domain, with the rest obtained from reference TRBV7-9 and TRBJ2-7, is as follows: DTGVSQNPRHKITKRGQNVTFRCDPISEHNRLYWYRQTLGQGPEFLTYFQNEAQLEKSRLLSDRFSAERPKGSFSTLEIQRTEQGDSAMYLCASSVWDKGHEQYFGPGTRLTVT.

The chain combines TRBV19 with TRBJ1-2, with TRBD1 matching 9 bases. Per germline, CDR1 LNHDA and CDR2 SQIVND (reference sequence). With 4 bases clipped from V and 2 bases from J, the junction kept 5 bases outside the gene matches. This CDR3 is 15 amino acids long. The DNA for the CDR3 is TGTGCCAGTAGTACTTCGACAGGGGGAAACTATGGCTACACCTTC. Encoded protein: CASSTSTGGNYGYTF.

The gene calls are TRBV6-5 and TRBJ1-2, with no clear D. The CDR3 is 15 residues long. Germline V gives CDR1 MNHEY, CDR2 SVGAGI. The V and J ends lost 2 bases and 6 bases respectively, with 16 bases between them. CDR3 residues: CASSYPVSAGNGYTF. The CDR3 nucleotides read TGTGCCAGCAGTTACCCTGTGTCCGCGGGGAATGGCTACACCTTC.

V usage is TRBV18 and J usage is TRBJ2-4; D gene unclear. The CDR3 spans 16 residues. V gave up 2 bases and J gave up 0 bases, with 11 bases separating them. Germline CDR1 reads KGHSH; CDR2 reads LQKENI. CDR3 DNA: TGTGCCAGCTCACCAGCGAGTTACCTAGCCAAAAACATTCAGTACTTC. Protein sequence: CASSPASYLAKNIQYF. Full variable domain (missing parts from reference TRBV18 and TRBJ2-4): NAGVMQNPRHLVRRRGQEARLRCSPMKGHSHVYWYRQLPEEGLKFMVYLQKENIIDESGMPKERFSAEFPKEGPSILRIQQVVRGDSAAYFCASSPASYLAKNIQYFGAGTRLSVL.

The chain joins TRBV27 to TRBJ2-7, with 8 bases fitting TRBD2. This CDR3 comprises 15 residues. Germline V lookup: CDR1 MNHEY, CDR2 SMNVEV (reference sequence). Trimming at V came to 0 bases and at J to 5 bases, leaving 6 bases not matched to a gene. The CDR3 spells CASSLSSSGGDEQYF. The CDR3 coding sequence is TGTGCCAGCAGTTTATCTTCGAGCGGGGGAGACGAGCAGTACTTC.

The chain recombines TRBV12-5 with TRBJ2-3, with 7 bases fitting TRBD2. The CDR3 spans 16 residues. Germline-derived CDR1 and CDR2 are LGHNT and FRNRAP. V was pared by 5 bases and J by 0 bases, with 8 bases of the junction left unmatched. The CDR3 protein is CASGPGEGRSTDTQYF. CDR3 in DNA: TGTGCTAGTGGTCCCGGGGAGGGGCGCAGCACAGATACGCAGTATTTT.

This chain connects TRBV5-1 to TRBJ2-3, with TRBD2 identical over 10 bases. Trimming cost V 4 bases and J 3 bases; bases outside gene matches: 5. The CDR3 is 15 residues long. Germline values: CDR1 SGHRS, CDR2 YFSETQ. CDR3 amino acids: CASSHSGGRTDTQYF. CDR3 nucleotide sequence: TGCGCCAGCAGCCATAGCGGGGGGCGGACAGATACGCAGTATTTT.

V gene TRBV3-1 (or the pseudogene TRBV3-2) combines with J gene TRBJ1-3; D gene ambiguous. Trimming took off 4 bases at V and 0 bases at J, with 7 bases between the two ends. This CDR3 has 14 residues. From germline, CDR1 is LGHDT and CDR2 YNNKEL (reference sequence). CDR3 protein: CASSPTHSGNTIYF. The CDR3 nucleotides are TGTGCCAGCAGCCCCACTCACTCTGGAAACACCATATATTTT.

V and J are TRBV3-1 (or the pseudogene TRBV3-2) and TRBJ2-3; the D gene is possibly TRBD2 (5 bases). Trimming removed 5 bases from V and 1 base from J, with 16 bases in between. CDR3 length: 16 residues. In germline, CDR1 is LGHDT, CDR2 YNNKEL (reference sequence). The CDR3 DNA follows: TGTGCCAGCAGCTCGGGATTTAGTTGGGGCACAGATACGCAGTATTTT. As protein: CASSSGFSWGTDTQYF.

The chain combines TRBV19 with TRBJ1-2, with 9 bases lining up with TRBD1. Germline-derived CDR1 and CDR2 are LNHDA and SQIVND (reference sequence). This CDR3 region has 13 residues. The V gene end was trimmed by 10 bases and the J gene end by 4 bases; junction bases not matched to a gene: 7. In DNA form, the CDR3 reads TGTGCCACCTTCGGGGACAGGGTCTATGGCTACACCTTC. It is translated as CATFGDRVYGYTF.